The 7 T cell receptor beta chains in this list originate from one sample, sequenced in a study of regulatory T cells in long-lasting Graves disease. Arm-PCR with iRepertoire HTBI primers amplified the CDR3 regions for these TCR beta libraries. MiXCR was run by TCRdb on the multiplex PCR reads, yielding one entry per CDR3 protein. The sample shows some 430,000 distinct CDR3 sequences, 20% to 25% of them seen only once. Time point meaning: persistent/refractory GD, antithyroid drugs over 5 years with positive TRAb. The authors made the TCR library using RNA they extracted from PBMCs. The sample consisted of peripheral blood mononuclear cells (PBMCs), taken when the disease was refractory, from a patient treated with antithyroid drugs. The receptors come from a female donor with Graves disease.

This clonotype was recorded only once. Because the CDR3 is missing its conserved closing phenylalanine or tryptophan, this is likely a read error. The chain combines TRBV6-5 with TRBJ1-1; tentatively, D is TRBD1 (5 bases). Trimming shortened V by 4 bases and J by 1 base, and 19 bases separated the two germline ends. This CDR3 is built from 17 residues. Germline values: CDR1 MNHEY, CDR2 SVGAGI. The DNA for the CDR3 is TGTGCCAGCAGTTCTGGCCGGGACTTCTCCTCGAACACTGAAGCTTTCCTT. It yields the protein CASSSGRDFSSNTEAFL.

This clonotype was recorded a few times. The rearrangement joins TRBV14 to TRBJ1-1; D is unresolved. CDR1 is SGHDN and CDR2 is FVKESK in the germline V gene. V lost 1 base to trimming and J lost 1 base, with 22 bases between them. The CDR3 runs to 19 residues. In DNA form, the CDR3 reads TGTGCCAGCAGCCAAGGGGCTTCTAGGAAAACCCTTGAGAACACTGAAGCTTTCTTT. Translating it yields CASSQGASRKTLENTEAFF.

This clonotype was recorded many times. The rearrangement joins TRBV12-3 or TRBV12-4 to TRBJ2-5, with 7 positions matching TRBD1. This CDR3 region has 14 residues. The V and J ends lost 5 bases and 7 bases, in that order; junction bases with no gene match: 10. CDR3: CASSPRQGTGTQYF. The CDR3 DNA is TGTGCCAGCAGTCCCCGACAGGGCACAGGGACCCAGTACTTC.

A few counts support this clonotype. The chain couples TRBV20-1 to TRBJ2-1; no reliable D call. Germline CDR1 DFQATT, CDR2 SNEGSKA (reference sequence). This CDR3 contains 13 residues. With 1 base removed from V and 9 bases from J, the gap between germline ends came to 13 bases. CDR3 sequence reads: CSARGWQEGEQFF. DNA of the CDR3: TGCAGTGCTAGAGGGTGGCAGGAAGGTGAGCAGTTCTTC.

This chain connects TRBV4-1 to TRBJ1-1; 7 bases align to TRBD1. The CDR3 sequence is 17 residues long. Trimming at V came to 0 bases and at J to 4 bases, leaving 11 bases not matched to a gene. Per the germline V gene, CDR1 is MGHRA and CDR2 is YSYEKL. DNA of the CDR3: TGCGCCAGCAGCCAAGATGGACAGGCAAGTGGTGGCACTGAAGCTTTCTTT. It yields the protein CASSQDGQASGGTEAFF.

This clonotype was detected ten times or more. The rearrangement links TRBV10-3 to TRBJ1-6; 7 nucleotides agree with TRBD1. The CDR3 loop spans 15 amino acids. V lost 6 bases, J lost 10 bases, and 12 bases stayed unmatched. The germline CDR1 and CDR2 sequences are ENHRY and SYGVKD. CDR3 amino acids: CAISGDRTGVSPLHF. In DNA, the CDR3 is TGTGCCATCAGCGGTGACCGGACAGGAGTGTCACCCCTCCACTTT.

The sample holds a few counts of this clonotype. CDR3 bases: TGTGCCACCAGCAGAGTTGCTGGAAACACCATATATTTT. Its translation: CATSRVAGNTIYF. The rearrangement links TRBV15 to TRBJ1-3, with D uncertain. Trimming cost V 1 base and J 2 bases, with 3 bases left between them. This CDR3 spans 13 amino acids. Germline assignment: CDR1 LNHNV and CDR2 YYDKDF (reference sequence).